The 25 T cell receptor beta chains below come from one sample, sequenced in a study of CD8+ T cells in alopecia areata. Treatment denoted: oral pan-JAK inhibitor, 5-10 mg twice daily. Extracted RNA was reverse transcribed, and the resulting cDNA served as sequencing template. Sequencing was performed with immunoSEQ multiplex PCR; in TCRdb, only in-frame clones are kept and a portion is missing. The sample consists of 95,000 to 100,000 clones, roughly 64% of them appearing once. Sample: CD8+ T cells sorted from blood, taken at week 4, from a patient treated with tofacitinib. Source of these receptors: a human donor with alopecia areata.

CDR3 sequence reads: CSVAPGASGLYNEQFF. The CDR3 nucleotides are TGCAGCGTTGCTCCCGGTGCTAGCGGACTCTACAATGAGCAGTTCTTC. The chain combines TRBV29-1 with TRBJ2-1; 7 nucleotides match TRBD2. The CDR3 runs 16 residues. Germline-derived CDR1 and CDR2 are SQVTM and ANQGSEA. The V gene end was trimmed by 4 bases and the J gene end by 3 bases; junction bases not matched to a gene: 12.

This clone is a singleton in its sample. This sequence joins TRBV6-4 and TRBJ1-2, with TRBD1 as a possible D gene (5 bases). The CDR3 is 13 residues long. The germline V and J ends were trimmed by 2 bases and 5 bases, with 9 bases remaining between them. Germline CDR1 is MRHNA and CDR2 is SNTAGT. CDR3 amino acids: CASSDRGPYGYTF. The CDR3 DNA is TGTGCCAGCAGTGACCGGGGCCCGTATGGCTACACCTTC.

The chain combines TRBV9 with TRBJ2-1, with 10 bases lining up with TRBD2. This CDR3 region has 15 residues. Germline values: CDR1 SGDLS, CDR2 YYNGEE. V trimming: 0 bases; J trimming: 7 bases; junction bases outside the gene matches: 4. The DNA for the CDR3 is TGTGCCAGCAGCGTAGTAGCGGGAGGATTGAATGAGCAGTTCTTC. This gives the protein CASSVVAGGLNEQFF.

This sequence joins TRBV27 and TRBJ1-2; D remains ambiguous. Between the trimmed V and J ends, which lost 4 bases and 2 bases, there was a span of 14 bases. This CDR3 has 15 residues. Germline loops: CDR1 MNHEY, CDR2 SMNVEV (reference sequence). The DNA of the CDR3 is TGTGCCAGCAGTTCACACGTGGGGAGAAACTATGGCTACACCTTC. It translates to CASSSHVGRNYGYTF.

The chain couples TRBV5-1 to TRBJ2-7; 7 bases agree with TRBD2. The CDR3 is 15 amino acids. Per germline, CDR1 SGHRS and CDR2 YFSETQ. The V and J ends lost 0 bases and 5 bases, in that order; junction bases with no gene match: 8. As DNA, the CDR3 is TGCGCCAGCAGCTTGGTATGGGACGCGGGGGACGAGCAGTACTTC. This gives the protein CASSLVWDAGDEQYF.

In its sample, this clone was seen a few times. V usage is TRBV4-2 and J usage is TRBJ2-3; a possible D gene is TRBD2 (6 bases). V was cut by 0 bases and J by 0 bases, with 7 bases left in between. There are 15 residues in the CDR3. Germline assignment: CDR1 LGHNA and CDR2 YNFKEQ. The CDR3 DNA reads TGTGCCAGCAGCCAAGAGCGGGGTAGCACAGATACGCAGTATTTT. This encodes CASSQERGSTDTQYF.

This sequence joins TRBV5-6 and TRBJ1-2, with a weak D call TRBD1 (6 bases). Germline-derived CDR1 and CDR2 are SGHDT and YYEEEE. The CDR3 sequence is 15 residues long. V was cut by 1 base and J by 0 bases, with 10 bases left in between. CDR3 in DNA: TGTGCCAGCAGCTTGCCCAGGGGAACTAACTATGGCTACACCTTC. Translated: CASSLPRGTNYGYTF.

This clone was seen only once. This chain connects TRBV27 to TRBJ2-1, with 10 positions matching TRBD2. This CDR3 has 17 residues. The trim removed 7 bases at V and 0 bases at J, leaving 9 bases unmatched. Looked up from germline, CDR1 is MNHEY and CDR2 is SMNVEV (reference sequence). CDR3 sequence (DNA): TGTGCCAGCACCCCGCTAGCGGGAGAACCCTCCTACAATGAGCAGTTCTTC. It is translated as CASTPLAGEPSYNEQFF.

There are a few counts of this clone. V and J are TRBV9 and TRBJ2-1; TRBD1 matches at 10 bases. Germline trimming cut 0 bases from V and 6 bases from J; bases unmatched to any gene: 9. Looked up from germline, CDR1 is SGDLS and CDR2 is YYNGEE. This CDR3 region has 17 residues. The CDR3 loop is CASSVGDRGLPPNEQFF. CDR3 bases: TGTGCCAGCAGCGTAGGGGACAGGGGCCTACCACCCAATGAGCAGTTCTTC.

This clone came up a few times. The rearrangement joins TRBV5-6 to TRBJ2-1, with D tentatively TRBD2 (5 bases). The V and J ends lost 4 bases and 4 bases respectively, with 15 bases between them. CDR3 size: 15 residues. Germline-derived CDR1 and CDR2 are SGHDT and YYEEEE. The CDR3 region is CASSPAADLYNEQFF. Written as DNA, the CDR3 is TGTGCCAGCAGCCCCGCTGCGGACTTGTACAATGAGCAGTTCTTC.

This clone was counted a few times. The rearrangement uses TRBV10-3 and TRBJ2-5; D call uncertain. The CDR3 runs to 13 residues. Germline V gives CDR1 ENHRY, CDR2 SYGVKD. Trimming took 7 bases from V and 7 from J, leaving 16 bases between them. The CDR3 region has the DNA TGTGCCATCACTGACGGGCTTTTGGGGACCCAGTACTTC. It is translated as CAITDGLLGTQYF.

The chain recombines TRBV4-3 with TRBJ1-1; the match to TRBD1 covers 8 bases. Trimming removed 0 bases from V and 5 bases from J; junction bases left unmatched: 5. This CDR3 has 15 residues. Germline loops: CDR1 LGHNA, CDR2 YSLEER. The DNA of the CDR3 is TGCGCCAGCAGCCAAGATCCAGGGGGCTATACTGAAGCTTTCTTT. Encoded protein: CASSQDPGGYTEAFF.

As to this clone: An end of the junction differs from the germline gene, which may be a read error. The rearrangement joins TRBV7-2 to TRBJ2-3, with 7 bases identical to TRBD2. Germline values: CDR1 SGHTA, CDR2 FQGNSA. This CDR3 contains 15 residues. The CDR3 bases are TGCGCCAGCAGCCAAGAGGCGGGAGCCACAGATACGCAGTATTTT. Translation gives CASSQEAGATDTQYF.

The DNA of the CDR3 is TGTGCCAGCCGGTATTCAGGGGGCCTTCCCTACGAGCAGTACTTC. It is translated as CASRYSGGLPYEQYF. The rearrangement joins TRBV27 to TRBJ2-7, with 8 bases fitting TRBD1. There are 15 residues in the CDR3. The V and J ends lost 8 bases and 2 bases, in that order; junction bases with no gene match: 11. Germline V gene lookup returns CDR1 MNHEY and CDR2 SMNVEV (reference sequence).

The chain is built from TRBV4-3 and TRBJ2-4, with 7 bases lining up with TRBD2. Germline-derived CDR1 and CDR2 are LGHNA and YSLEER. V dropped 0 bases and J dropped 7; count of bases not matched to a gene: 12. This CDR3 has 17 amino acids. The DNA of the CDR3 is TGCGCCAGCAGCCAAGAGGAGCCGGGGAGGGTTCATAACATTCAGTACTTC. Protein product: CASSQEEPGRVHNIQYF.

The rearrangement joins TRBV7-6 to TRBJ2-3; D ambiguous. The germline V gene encodes CDR1 SGHVS and CDR2 FNYEAQ. The CDR3 spans 14 residues. V dropped 0 bases and J dropped 2 bases, with 6 bases sitting between them. CDR3 amino acids: CASSLADDTDTQYF. CDR3 sequence (DNA): TGTGCCAGCAGCTTAGCGGACGACACAGATACGCAGTATTTT.

A remark on this clone: The sample has other DNA sequences that encode this CDR3 too. The chain combines TRBV4-3 with TRBJ2-7; the D gene could be TRBD1 or TRBD2 (5 bases each). From germline, CDR1 is LGHNA and CDR2 YSLEER. Trimming took off 0 bases at V and 3 bases at J, with 15 bases between the two ends. The CDR3 consists of 16 residues. The CDR3 coding sequence is TGCGCCAGCAGCCAAGATCGAAGGGGAGCAAACTACGAGCAGTACTTC. Protein sequence: CASSQDRRGANYEQYF.

The CDR3, as DNA: TGCGCCAGCAGACTAGCGGGCTCTCCGAATGAGCAGTTCTTC. This translates into CASRLAGSPNEQFF. This rearrangement joins TRBV5-1 to TRBJ2-1, with 9 nucleotides matching TRBD2. Trimming at V came to 5 bases and at J to 7 bases, leaving 7 bases not matched to a gene. Per germline, CDR1 SGHRS and CDR2 YFSETQ. This CDR3 has 14 amino acids. Looking up the rest from reference TRBV5-1 and TRBJ2-1 gives the full variable domain: KAGVTQTPRYLIKTRGQQVTLSCSPISGHRSVSWYQQTPGQGLQFLFEYFSETQRNKGNFPGRFSGRQFSNSRSEMNVSTLELGDSALYLCASRLAGSPNEQFFGPGTRLTVL.

The rearrangement links TRBV7-2 to TRBJ2-1, with 10 bases matching TRBD1. V shed 2 bases and J 4 bases; nucleotides not matched to a gene: 5. The CDR3 spans 16 residues. Germline V gene sequence: CDR1 SGHTA, CDR2 FQGNSA. The chain's CDR3 is CASSLTGTGVYNEQFF. CDR3 bases: TGTGCCAGCAGCTTAACCGGGACAGGGGTATACAATGAGCAGTTCTTC.

This clone was seen only a few times. The chain carries TRBV6-5 and TRBJ2-5, with 9 bases identical to TRBD2. This CDR3 spans 15 amino acids. Trimming cost V 2 bases and J 4 bases; bases outside gene matches: 5. Germline CDR1 reads MNHEY; CDR2 reads SVGAGI. For the CDR3, the DNA is TGTGCCAGCAGTTACCGGCGGGAGGGCCGAGAGACCCAGTACTTC. Amino acid sequence: CASSYRREGRETQYF.

This chain links TRBV25-1 with TRBJ2-7; TRBD2 agrees at 11 bases. The germline V gene encodes CDR1 MGHDK and CDR2 SYGVNS. V gave up 0 bases and J gave up 6 bases; unmatched junction bases: 10. The CDR3 is made up of 17 amino acids. The DNA of the CDR3 is TGTGCCAGCAGTGAATATACTTCGGCTAGCGGGAGGACCGAGCAGTACTTC. Its protein is CASSEYTSASGRTEQYF.

V gene TRBV29-1 combines with J gene TRBJ1-2; D unresolved. CDR1 SQVTM and CDR2 ANQGSEA come from the germline V gene. V was shortened by 7 bases and J by 4 bases, with 10 bases between the two germline ends. This CDR3 region has 11 residues. The CDR3 reads CSAEPSYGYTF. The CDR3 DNA reads TGCAGCGCCGAGCCGAGCTATGGCTACACCTTC.

This chain uses TRBV4-3 with TRBJ2-7; the match to TRBD2 covers 8 bases. Germline lookup yields CDR1 LGHNA and CDR2 YSLEER. The CDR3 is 17 amino acids. V lost 1 base and J lost 4; bases outside the gene matches: 12. CDR3 sequence: CASSQAYGGRFRYEQYF. CDR3 DNA sequence: TGCGCCAGCAGCCAAGCCTACGGCGGGAGGTTCCGTTACGAGCAGTACTTC.

The gene calls are TRBV29-1 and TRBJ2-1; 14 nucleotides line up with TRBD2. CDR3 size: 16 residues. The germline gives CDR1 SQVTM, CDR2 ANQGSEA. V was clipped by 3 bases and J by 6 bases; unmatched bases: 7. In nucleotides, the CDR3 is TGCAGCGTTGATCCGGGACTAGCGGGAGAAACCAATGAGCAGTTCTTC. Its translation: CSVDPGLAGETNEQFF.

V gene TRBV29-1 combines with J gene TRBJ2-7, with a tentative D call TRBD2 (6 bases). Trimming removed 4 bases at V and 2 bases at J, with 12 bases between. The V gene's germline CDR1 is SQVTM and CDR2 ANQGSEA. The CDR3 has 13 residues. CDR3 amino acids: CSVADGGAYEQYF. CDR3 nucleotides: TGCAGCGTTGCTGACGGGGGAGCCTACGAGCAGTACTTC.